The 4 T cell receptor beta chains below were found in one sample sequenced in a study of T cell responses to AZD1222 COVID-19 vaccine. Generated by immunoSEQ multiplex PCR, the TCRdb table keeps only in-frame clones and is missing some. The sample has some 130,000 clones; around nine tenths are singletons. The sequencing here drew on peripheral blood, taken on day 0 of AZD1222 vaccination. The receptors originated from an adult in good health.

The V call is TRBV6-4, the J call TRBJ1-6, with 8 positions matching TRBD1. V was pared by 6 bases and J by 9 bases, with 4 bases of the junction left unmatched. The germline V gene encodes CDR1 MRHNA and CDR2 SNTAGT. The CDR3 is 13 residues long. In DNA, the CDR3 is TGTGCCAGCAGCGGAACAGGGGGTTCACCCCTCCACTTT. Its translation is CASSGTGGSPLHF.

V is TRBV7-8 and J is TRBJ1-1; 7 bases fit TRBD1. The CDR3 totals 14 residues. Germline V CDR1 and CDR2: SGHVS, FQNEAQ. The junction had 9 bases not matched to a gene; V was cut back by 5 bases and J by 6 bases. CDR3 in DNA: TGTGCCAGCAGCACCCGACAGGGCAAGTCTGAAGCTTTCTTT. Translation: CASSTRQGKSEAFF.

CDR3 protein: CASSLSGGAYNEQFF. DNA of the CDR3: TGTGCCAGCAGCCTTAGCGGGGGGGCGTACAATGAGCAGTTCTTC. V gene TRBV7-2 combines with J gene TRBJ2-1; 11 bases align to TRBD2. With V trimmed by 5 bases and J by 4 bases, 4 bases remained unmatched. The CDR3 runs 15 residues. The germline CDR1 and CDR2 sequences are SGHTA and FQGNSA.

The chain combines TRBV6-5 with TRBJ1-4; 7 positions agree with TRBD1. V was pared by 5 bases and J by 8 bases, with 5 bases of the junction left unmatched. Germline assignment: CDR1 MNHEY and CDR2 SVGAGI. The CDR3 has 13 amino acids. CDR3 coding DNA: TGTGCCAGCAGTAAGAACAGGGGCGAAAAACTGTTTTTT. Translation: CASSKNRGEKLFF.